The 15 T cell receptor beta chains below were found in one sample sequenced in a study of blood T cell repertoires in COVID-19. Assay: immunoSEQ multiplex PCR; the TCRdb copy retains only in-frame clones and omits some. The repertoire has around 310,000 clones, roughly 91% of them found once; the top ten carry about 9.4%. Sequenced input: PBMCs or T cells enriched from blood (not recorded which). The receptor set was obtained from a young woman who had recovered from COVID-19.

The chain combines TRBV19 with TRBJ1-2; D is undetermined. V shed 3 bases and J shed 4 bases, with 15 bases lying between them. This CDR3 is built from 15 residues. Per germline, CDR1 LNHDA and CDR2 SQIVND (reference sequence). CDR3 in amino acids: CASSMAAGTIYGYTF. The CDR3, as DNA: TGTGCCAGTAGTATGGCTGCAGGAACCATCTATGGCTACACCTTC.

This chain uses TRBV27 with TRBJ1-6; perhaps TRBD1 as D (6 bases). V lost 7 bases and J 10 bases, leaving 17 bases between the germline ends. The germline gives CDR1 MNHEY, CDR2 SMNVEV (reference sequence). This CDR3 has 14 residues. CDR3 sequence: CASTFRGAWSPLHF. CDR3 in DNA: TGTGCCAGCACCTTTCGGGGGGCCTGGTCACCCCTCCACTTT.

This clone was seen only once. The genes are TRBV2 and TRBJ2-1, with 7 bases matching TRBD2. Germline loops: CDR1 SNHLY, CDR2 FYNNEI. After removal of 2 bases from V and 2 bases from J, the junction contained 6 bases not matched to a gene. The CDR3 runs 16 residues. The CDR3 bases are TGTGCCAGCAGTGAAAAGCGGACTAGAACCTACAATGAGCAGTTCTTC. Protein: CASSEKRTRTYNEQFF.

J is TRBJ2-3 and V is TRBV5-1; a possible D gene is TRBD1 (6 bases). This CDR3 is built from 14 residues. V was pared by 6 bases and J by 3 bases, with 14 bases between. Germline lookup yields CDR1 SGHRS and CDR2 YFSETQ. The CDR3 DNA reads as TGCGCCAGCACTAGGCAGGGGAATACAGATACGCAGTATTTT. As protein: CASTRQGNTDTQYF. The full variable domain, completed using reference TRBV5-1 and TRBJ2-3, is KAGVTQTPRYLIKTRGQQVTLSCSPISGHRSVSWYQQTPGQGLQFLFEYFSETQRNKGNFPGRFSGRQFSNSRSEMNVSTLELGDSALYLCASTRQGNTDTQYFGPGTRLTVL.

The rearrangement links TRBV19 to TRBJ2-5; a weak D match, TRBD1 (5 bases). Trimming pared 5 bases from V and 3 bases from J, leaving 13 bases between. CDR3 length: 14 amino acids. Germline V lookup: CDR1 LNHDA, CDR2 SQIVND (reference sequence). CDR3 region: CASSYPGLEETQYF. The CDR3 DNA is TGTGCCAGTAGTTACCCAGGGTTGGAAGAGACCCAGTACTTC.

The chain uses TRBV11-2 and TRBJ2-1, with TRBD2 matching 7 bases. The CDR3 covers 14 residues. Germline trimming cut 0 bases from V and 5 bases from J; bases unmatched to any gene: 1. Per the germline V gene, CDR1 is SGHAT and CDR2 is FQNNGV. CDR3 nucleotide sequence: TGTGCCAGCAGCTTAGAGGCGGGGGACAATGAGCAGTTCTTC. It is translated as CASSLEAGDNEQFF.

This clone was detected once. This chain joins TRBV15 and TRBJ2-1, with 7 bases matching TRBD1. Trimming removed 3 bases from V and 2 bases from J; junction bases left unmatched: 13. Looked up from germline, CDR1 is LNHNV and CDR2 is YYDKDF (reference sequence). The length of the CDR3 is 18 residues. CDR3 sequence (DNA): TGTGCCACCAGCAGTCGAAGAAACAGGGGCAAAACCTACAATGAGCAGTTCTTC. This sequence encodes CATSSRRNRGKTYNEQFF.

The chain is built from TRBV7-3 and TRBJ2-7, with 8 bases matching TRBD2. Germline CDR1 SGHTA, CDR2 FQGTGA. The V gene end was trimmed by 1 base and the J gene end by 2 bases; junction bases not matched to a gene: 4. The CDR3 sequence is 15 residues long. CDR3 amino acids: CASSLNAGGAYEQYF. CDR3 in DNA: TGTGCCAGCAGCTTAAACGCGGGGGGCGCCTACGAGCAGTACTTC.

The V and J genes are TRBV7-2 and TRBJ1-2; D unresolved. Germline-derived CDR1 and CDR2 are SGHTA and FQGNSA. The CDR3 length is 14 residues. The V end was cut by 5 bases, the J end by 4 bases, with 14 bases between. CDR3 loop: CASSPRLEIYGYTF. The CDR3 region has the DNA TGTGCCAGCAGCCCCCGGCTAGAGATCTATGGCTACACCTTC.

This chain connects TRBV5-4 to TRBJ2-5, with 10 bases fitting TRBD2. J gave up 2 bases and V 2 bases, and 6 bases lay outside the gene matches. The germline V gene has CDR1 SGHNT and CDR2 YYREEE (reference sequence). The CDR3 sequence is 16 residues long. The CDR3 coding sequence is TGTGCCAGCAGCTTAGGACTAGCGGACACGCAAGAGACCCAGTACTTC. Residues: CASSLGLADTQETQYF.

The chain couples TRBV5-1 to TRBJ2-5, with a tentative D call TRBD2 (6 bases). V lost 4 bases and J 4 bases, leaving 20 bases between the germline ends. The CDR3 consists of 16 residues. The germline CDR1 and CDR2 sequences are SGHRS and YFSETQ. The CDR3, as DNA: TGCGCCAGCAGCCCCTGGGCGGGATTGATCCGAGAGACCCAGTACTTC. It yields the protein CASSPWAGLIRETQYF.

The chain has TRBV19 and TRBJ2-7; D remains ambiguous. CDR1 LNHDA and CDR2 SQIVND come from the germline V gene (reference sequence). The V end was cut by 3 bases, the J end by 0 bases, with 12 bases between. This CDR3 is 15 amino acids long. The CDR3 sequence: CASSIWPRSSYEQYF. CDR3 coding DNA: TGTGCCAGTAGTATTTGGCCAAGGAGCTCCTACGAGCAGTACTTC. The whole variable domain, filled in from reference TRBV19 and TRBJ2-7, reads DGGITQSPKYLFRKEGQNVTLSCEQNLNHDAMYWYRQDPGQGLRLIYYSQIVNDFQKGDIAEGYSVSREKKESFPLTVTSAQKNPTAFYLCASSIWPRSSYEQYFGPGTRLTVT.

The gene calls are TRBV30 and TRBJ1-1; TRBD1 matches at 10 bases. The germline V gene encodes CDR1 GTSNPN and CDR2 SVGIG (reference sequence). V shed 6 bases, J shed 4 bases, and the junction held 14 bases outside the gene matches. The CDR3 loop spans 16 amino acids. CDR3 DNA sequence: TGTGCCTGCAATCCTCGGACAGGGGGAATCGTCACTGAAGCTTTCTTT. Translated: CACNPRTGGIVTEAFF. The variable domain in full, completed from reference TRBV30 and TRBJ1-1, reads SQTIHQWPATLVQPVGSPLSLECTVEGTSNPNLYWYRQAAGRGLQLLFYSVGIGQISSEVPQNLSASRPQDRQFILSSKKLLLSDSGFYLCACNPRTGGIVTEAFFGQGTRLTVV.

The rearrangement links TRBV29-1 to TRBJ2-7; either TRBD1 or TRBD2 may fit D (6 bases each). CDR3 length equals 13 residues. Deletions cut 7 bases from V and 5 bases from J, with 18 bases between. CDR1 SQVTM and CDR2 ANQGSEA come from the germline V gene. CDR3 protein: CSGGAGNMDEQYF. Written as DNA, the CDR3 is TGCAGCGGGGGGGCAGGGAATATGGACGAGCAGTACTTC.

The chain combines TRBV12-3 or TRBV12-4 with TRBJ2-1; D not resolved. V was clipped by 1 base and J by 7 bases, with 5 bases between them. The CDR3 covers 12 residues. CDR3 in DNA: TGTGCCAGCAGTTTAGGACTTAATGAGCAGTTCTTC. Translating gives CASSLGLNEQFF.